This T cell receptor beta chain was captured by sequencing in a study of blood T cell repertoires in COVID-19. Study in general: Acute and convalescent COVID-19 samples came from the United States, Italy and Spain. Sources were T cells, B-cell-depleted T cells, or PBMCs; the material itself was cDNA or gDNA.

How the authors handled the data: Nucleated cell counts were estimated from reference gene primer amplification. Clones were sequenced by immunoSEQ multiplex PCR, and TCRdb holds only the in-frame ones, with some missing. The DNA was the basis for D and trimming; V, J and clone size are from that table. The sample contains about 78,000 clones, roughly 80% of which appear only once. The CDR3 is made up of 16 amino acids. V was clipped by 4 bases and J by 1 base, with 14 bases between them. Germline V gives CDR1 SGHNT, CDR2 YYREEE (reference sequence). The sequence came from a man in his 60s with active or convalescent COVID-19. V gene TRBV5-4 combines with J gene TRBJ2-2, with a possible D match to TRBD2 (6 bases). The specimen sequenced was peripheral blood. The CDR3 region is CASSPAGTLNTGELFF. For the CDR3, the DNA is TGTGCCAGCAGCCCAGCCGGGACTCTGAACACCGGGGAGCTGTTTTTT.